The source of this T cell receptor beta chain is a study of blood T cells in healthy people across ages. The CDR3 totals 14 residues. V lost 6 bases and J lost 1; bases outside the gene matches: 3. Germline assignment: CDR1 SQVTM and CDR2 ANQGSEA. In this sample, this clonotype turned up a few times. The use of a sample-barcoded 5' primer and a J-beta primer mix characterized a second PCR of roughly 7 to 12 cycles. TCRdb reprocessed the 5' RACE reads with MiXCR, giving one entry per CDR3 protein. The sample shows hundreds of thousands of distinct CDR3 sequences, under 25% of them seen only once. The rearrangement links TRBV29-1 to TRBJ2-5; TRBD1 matches at 12 bases. The sequenced material came from blood. The origin of this receptor is a man between 65 and 85 years old in good health. The CDR3 sequence: CSVTGQGAQETQYF. CDR3 sequence (DNA): TGCAGCGTGACGGGACAGGGGGCCCAAGAGACCCAGTACTTC.